This is a list of T cell receptor beta chains from one sample in a study of cytotoxic CD8 clonotypes in ibrutinib-treated CLL. Using immunoSEQ multiplex PCR, the repertoire was profiled, and TCRdb retains in-frame clones only, with some absent. The sample yields about 34,000 clones, almost 70% seen once. Here the sequenced sample was PBMCs, taken before ibrutinib treatment. These receptors were obtained from a human donor with chronic lymphocytic leukemia. The CDR3 runs from the conserved cysteine through the conserved F or W. The D gene is left open where the match is weak. The size field is filled for only some rows; it gives once, few, many or a size class.

DNA	CDR3	V	size	D	J
TGTGCCAGCAGAGGTTTGGCGGGAGAGACCCAGTACTTC	CASRGLAGETQYF	TRBV2	NA	NA	TRBJ2-5
TGTGCCAGTACCCCTGACAGGGGGTTCGCTGAAGCTTTCTTT	CASTPDRGFAEAFF	TRBV19	NA	TRBD1	TRBJ1-1
TGTGCCAGAGGGGGTACAGTGAAAAACATTCAGTACTTC	CARGGTVKNIQYF	TRBV2	NA	NA	TRBJ2-4
TGTGCCAGCAGCTTGGAAACAGGGATCGCGCAGTACTTC	CASSLETGIAQYF	TRBV5-4	medium-sized	NA	TRBJ2-7
TGCGCCAGCAGCCAAGGTAGCGGGAGCACAGATACGCAGTATTTT	CASSQGSGSTDTQYF	TRBV4-3	NA	TRBD2	TRBJ2-3
TGTGCCAGCCTAACTAACGGCGGTGGCAATCAGCCCCAGCATTTT	CASLTNGGGNQPQHF	TRBV28	NA	NA	TRBJ1-5
TGTGCCAGCAGCCCAGGACGGTTAGAGACTGAAGCTTTCTTT	CASSPGRLETEAFF	TRBV7-9	few	NA	TRBJ1-1
TGTGCCTGGAGTCTGAGTTATGAGCAGTTCTTC	CAWSLSYEQFF	TRBV30	NA	NA	TRBJ2-1
TGTGCCAGCAGCTTGTACCTCAAGGCCGCAGACGAGCAGTACTTC	CASSLYLKAADEQYF	TRBV5-6	NA	NA	TRBJ2-7
TGTGCCAGCAGCTTAGCGGCCACCGGGGAGCTGTTTTTT	CASSLAATGELFF	TRBV7-2	NA	NA	TRBJ2-2
TGTGCCTGGAGTGTACTGTATGGGGCCAACGTCCTGACTTTC	CAWSVLYGANVLTF	TRBV30	NA	NA	TRBJ2-6
TGTGCCAGCTCACCAGCGGGGGGGGGCTTCGCTGAAGCTTTCTTT	CASSPAGGGFAEAFF	TRBV18	NA	NA	TRBJ1-1
TGTGCCAGCAGTCCGCGGGACAGCTATAATTCACCCCTCCACTTT	CASSPRDSYNSPLHF	TRBV27	NA	TRBD1	TRBJ1-6
TGTGCCAGCAGCTTGGGAACCGCCTACAATGAGCAGTTCTTC	CASSLGTAYNEQFF	TRBV5-5	NA	NA	TRBJ2-1
TGTGCCAGCAGCTCACCTCCCCTTCGTTACGAGCAGTACTTC	CASSSPPLRYEQYF	TRBV28	NA	NA	TRBJ2-7
TGCGCCAGCAGCTTGGAGCTAGCAGATTCCTACGAGCAGTACTTC	CASSLELADSYEQYF	TRBV5-1	NA	NA	TRBJ2-7
TGTGCCTGGAGTGTCTCTGGAAACACCATATATTTT	CAWSVSGNTIYF	TRBV30	once	NA	TRBJ1-3
TGTGCCAGCAGCCCCCGCCGGACAGGAGGCTCTGGGGCCAACGTCCTGACTTTC	CASSPRRTGGSGANVLTF	TRBV11-3	NA	TRBD1	TRBJ2-6
TGTGCCAGCAGGGGATGGGACGGAGTTAATAGCAATCAGCCCCAGCATTTT	CASRGWDGVNSNQPQHF	TRBV28	NA	NA	TRBJ1-5
TGTGCCAGCAGCGTAGCAGAATCCTACTACGAGCAGTACTTC	CASSVAESYYEQYF	TRBV9	NA	NA	TRBJ2-7
TGTGCCAGCAGCCTCGCGGGACAGCAAGAGACCCAGTACTTC	CASSLAGQQETQYF	TRBV7-9	NA	NA	TRBJ2-5
TGTGCCAGCAGCCTGGCTGAAGCTTTCTTT	CASSLAEAFF	TRBV7-9	NA	NA	TRBJ1-1
TGTGCCAGCAGCTTGGCCGGTCAGGGGCTTGCGTCCTACGAGCAGTACTTC	CASSLAGQGLASYEQYF	TRBV5-4	NA	NA	TRBJ2-7
TGTGCCTGGAGGGAGTCCGGGACAGGGGGCTTAGATGGCTACACCTTC	CAWRESGTGGLDGYTF	TRBV30	medium-sized	TRBD1	TRBJ1-2
TGCAGCGGCAATCAGATGGAGACCCAGTACTTC	CSGNQMETQYF	TRBV29-1	NA	NA	TRBJ2-5
TGTGCCAGCAGTGAATTCAGGGGGGAGCAAGAGACCCAGTACTTC	CASSEFRGEQETQYF	TRBV25-1	NA	NA	TRBJ2-5
TGTGCCAGCAGTTACATAGCTGGTTCCGAGCAGTACTTC	CASSYIAGSEQYF	TRBV6-5	NA	NA	TRBJ2-7
TGTGCCAGCAGCCAACAAGAGACCCAGTACTTC	CASSQQETQYF	TRBV7-6	NA	NA	TRBJ2-5
TGTGCCAGCAGCTTAGCGCGGCTAGCGGGAGAGACCCAGTACTTC	CASSLARLAGETQYF	TRBV7-2	NA	TRBD2	TRBJ2-5
TGTGCCAGCATTAGAGGAAACACCATATATTTT	CASIRGNTIYF	TRBV6-5	NA	NA	TRBJ1-3
TGTGCCAGCAGCTTAGCGCCGGGCGATCAGCCCCAGCATTTT	CASSLAPGDQPQHF	TRBV7-2	few	NA	TRBJ1-5
TGCAGCGCTGGGGGGGACAGGAGTAATCAGCCCCAGCATTTT	CSAGGDRSNQPQHF	TRBV29-1	NA	TRBD1	TRBJ1-5
TGTGCCAGCAGTTCCCGAGGGGGGGGCGAACCCTACGAGCAGTACTTC	CASSSRGGGEPYEQYF	TRBV6-6	NA	NA	TRBJ2-7
TGTGCCAGCAGCGTAGATGAGATCCCCTATGGCTACACCTTC	CASSVDEIPYGYTF	TRBV9	NA	NA	TRBJ1-2
TGTGCTCGTAAGGGGGCCTCCACAGATACGCAGTATTTT	CARKGASTDTQYF	TRBV10-3	large	TRBD1	TRBJ2-3
TGTGCCACCAGCGGACTAGCGGGAGAAGAGCAGTTCTTC	CATSGLAGEEQFF	TRBV15	NA	TRBD2	TRBJ2-1
TGTGCCAGCAGCTTAAGTCCTAGACCAGATACGCAGTATTTT	CASSLSPRPDTQYF	TRBV7-2	many	NA	TRBJ2-3
TGTGCCAGCAGCCTAGGACAGGTTGAGACCCAGTACTTC	CASSLGQVETQYF	TRBV5-4	NA	TRBD1	TRBJ2-5
TGTGCCAGCAGTTTGGCATACAATGAGCAGTTCTTC	CASSLAYNEQFF	TRBV7-9	NA	NA	TRBJ2-1
TGTGCCAGCAGTTTAGCCTTCGGTGAGCAGTTCTTC	CASSLAFGEQFF	TRBV27	NA	NA	TRBJ2-1